This T cell receptor beta chain was captured by sequencing in a study of T cells in Graves' hyperthyroidism and ophthalmopathy. This clonotype was seen ten or more times. TCR beta CDR3 regions were amplified from RNA transcripts. HTBI primers were the set used in a first-round RT-PCR of the TCR CDR3. TCRdb redid the calling of the multiplex PCR reads with MiXCR, one entry per CDR3 protein. This repertoire shows roughly 420,000 distinct CDR3 sequences, around 13% found once; its top ten account for about 5%. This CDR3 has 13 residues. Germline assignment: CDR1 GTSNPN and CDR2 SVGIG (reference sequence). V was clipped by 3 bases and J by 4 bases, with 12 bases between them.

The chain employs TRBV30 and TRBJ1-1; weak D call: TRBD1 (6 bases). The TCR sequence derives from a woman younger than 35 with Graves' hyperthyroidism. The sequenced material came from blood. The CDR3 DNA reads TGTGCCTGGAGGAACACGGGGGCCACTGAAGCTTTCTTT. This codes for CAWRNTGATEAFF.